Here is one T cell receptor beta chain with its context. This record comes from a study of blood T cell repertoires in COVID-19. Participant age was about 18 to 89 years, and participants resided in roughly 24 US areas. Germline V gene sequence: CDR1 MNHEY, CDR2 SMNVEV (reference sequence). The CDR3 is 15 amino acids. The germline V and J ends were trimmed by 5 bases and 5 bases, with 16 bases remaining between them. Only in-frame clones appear in the TCRdb table, and some are missing; sequencing was by immunoSEQ multiplex PCR. The sample lists fewer than 350,000 clones, approximately 85% occurring once.

The specimen sequenced was PBMCs or T cells enriched from blood (not recorded which). This sequence originates from a man aged 30 to 45 who had recovered from COVID-19. The chain is built from TRBV27 and TRBJ2-1; unclear D gene. DNA of the CDR3: TGTGCCAGCAGTCCTATATGGGCCAACAACAATGAGCAGTTCTTC. It yields the protein CASSPIWANNNEQFF.